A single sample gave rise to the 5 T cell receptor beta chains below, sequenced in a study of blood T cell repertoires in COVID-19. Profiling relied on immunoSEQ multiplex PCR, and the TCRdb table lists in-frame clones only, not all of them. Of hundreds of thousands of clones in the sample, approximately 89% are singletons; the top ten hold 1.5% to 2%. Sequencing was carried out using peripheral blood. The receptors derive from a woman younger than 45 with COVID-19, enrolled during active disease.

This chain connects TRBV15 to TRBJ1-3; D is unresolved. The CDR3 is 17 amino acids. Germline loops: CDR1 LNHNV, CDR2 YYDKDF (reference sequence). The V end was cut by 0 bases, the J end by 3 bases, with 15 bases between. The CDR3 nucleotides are TGTGCCACCAGCAGAGATAGAGGAGGAGGTGGTGGAAACACCATATATTTT. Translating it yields CATSRDRGGGGGNTIYF.

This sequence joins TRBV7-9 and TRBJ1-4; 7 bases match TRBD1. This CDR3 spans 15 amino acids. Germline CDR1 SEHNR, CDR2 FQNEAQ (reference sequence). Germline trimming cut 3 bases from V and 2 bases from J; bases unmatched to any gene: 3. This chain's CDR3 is CASSLTGRTNEKLFF. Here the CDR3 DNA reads TGTGCCAGCAGCTTGACAGGGAGGACTAATGAAAAACTGTTTTTT.

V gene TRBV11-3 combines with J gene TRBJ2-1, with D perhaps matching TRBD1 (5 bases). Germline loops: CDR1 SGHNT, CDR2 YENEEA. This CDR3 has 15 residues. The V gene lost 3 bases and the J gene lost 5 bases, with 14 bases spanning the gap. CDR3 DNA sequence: TGTGCCAGCAGCTTGGGGCGAACGGACAACAATGAGCAGTTCTTC. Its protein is CASSLGRTDNNEQFF.

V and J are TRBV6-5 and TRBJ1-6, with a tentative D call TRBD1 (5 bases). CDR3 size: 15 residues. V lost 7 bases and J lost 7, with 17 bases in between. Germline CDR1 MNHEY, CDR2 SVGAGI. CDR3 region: CASNIELGGNSPLHF. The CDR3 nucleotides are TGTGCCAGCAACATAGAGTTGGGGGGAAATTCACCCCTCCACTTT.

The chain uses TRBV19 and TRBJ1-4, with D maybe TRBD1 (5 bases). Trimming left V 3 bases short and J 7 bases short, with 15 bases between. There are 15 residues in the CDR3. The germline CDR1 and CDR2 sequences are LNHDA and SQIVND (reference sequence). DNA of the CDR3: TGTGCCAGTAGTATTCCCCCGGGGGTCGGTGAAAAACTGTTTTTT. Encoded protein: CASSIPPGVGEKLFF. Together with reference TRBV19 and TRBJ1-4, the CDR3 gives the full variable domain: DGGITQSPKYLFRKEGQNVTLSCEQNLNHDAMYWYRQDPGQGLRLIYYSQIVNDFQKGDIAEGYSVSREKKESFPLTVTSAQKNPTAFYLCASSIPPGVGEKLFFGSGTQLSVL.